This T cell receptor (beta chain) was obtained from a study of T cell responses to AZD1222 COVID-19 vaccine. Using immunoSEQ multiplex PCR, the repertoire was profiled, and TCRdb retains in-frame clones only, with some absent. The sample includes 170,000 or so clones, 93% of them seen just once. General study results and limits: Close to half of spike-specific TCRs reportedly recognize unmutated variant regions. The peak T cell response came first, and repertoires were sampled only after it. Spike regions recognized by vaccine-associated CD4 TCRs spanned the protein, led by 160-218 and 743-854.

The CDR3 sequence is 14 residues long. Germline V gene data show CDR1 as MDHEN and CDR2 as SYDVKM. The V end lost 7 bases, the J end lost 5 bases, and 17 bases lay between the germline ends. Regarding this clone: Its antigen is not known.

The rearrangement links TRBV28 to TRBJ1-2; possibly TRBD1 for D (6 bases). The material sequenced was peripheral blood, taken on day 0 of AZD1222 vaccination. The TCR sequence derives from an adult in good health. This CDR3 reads CASTGGGHEYGYTF. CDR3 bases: TGTGCCAGCACCGGGGGGGGACACGAATATGGCTACACCTTC.